The next 19 T cell receptor beta chains were all read from a single sample in a study of T-cell reconstitution after alpha-beta-depleted transplantation in children. Preparation of the TCRbeta library used unique molecular identifiers. TCRdb reprocessed the PCR reads with MiXCR, giving one entry per CDR3 protein. The sample consists of a few hundred thousand distinct CDR3 sequences, under 13% of them appearing once. The specimen comprised PBMCs, sampled before TCRalphabeta/CD19-depleted stem cell transplant. These receptors were obtained from a child less than two years old with acute myeloid leukemia, due to receive a stem cell transplant.

This clonotype was detected ten times or more. The chain carries TRBV10-3 and TRBJ2-1, with 7 bases fitting TRBD1. Unmatched junction bases numbered 8, after V lost 3 bases and J lost 3 bases. The CDR3 is made up of 16 amino acids. Per germline, CDR1 ENHRY and CDR2 SYGVKD. CDR3 bases: TGTGCCATCAGTGATAGTGGCAGGGGGTTCTACAATGAGCAGTTCTTC. This codes for CAISDSGRGFYNEQFF.

Ten or more counts support this clonotype. The rearrangement joins TRBV20-1 to TRBJ2-7; perhaps TRBD2 as D (7 bases). V lost 2 bases and J lost 3, with 17 bases in between. CDR3 length equals 15 residues. Germline CDR1 DFQATT, CDR2 SNEGSKA (reference sequence). Here the CDR3 DNA reads TGCAGTGCTAGACCGATGGGGGGGGCTAACTACGAGCAGTACTTC. Residues: CSARPMGGANYEQYF.

This clonotype came up many times. The chain has TRBV20-1 and TRBJ2-1, with 9 bases that match TRBD2. Germline V lookup: CDR1 DFQATT, CDR2 SNEGSKA (reference sequence). V was clipped by 4 bases and J by 7 bases; unmatched bases: 8. CDR3 length equals 14 residues. The chain's CDR3 is CSATVAGVGNEQFF. CDR3 DNA sequence: TGCAGTGCTACGGTAGCGGGAGTTGGGAATGAGCAGTTCTTC.

This clonotype was seen more than once but under ten times. The V call is TRBV5-1, the J call TRBJ1-2; a weak D match, TRBD1 (6 bases). Germline CDR1 reads SGHRS; CDR2 reads YFSETQ. The CDR3 consists of 14 residues. V lost 2 bases and J lost 0, with 8 bases in between. The CDR3 DNA follows: TGCGCCAGCAGCTTCGGGGGCTCTAACTATGGCTACACCTTC. Protein sequence: CASSFGGSNYGYTF.

This clonotype was detected many times. The chain combines TRBV7-8 with TRBJ2-1, with 8 nucleotides matching TRBD2. The CDR3 contains 18 residues. Germline trimming cut 2 bases from V and 9 bases from J; bases unmatched to any gene: 18. Germline V gene sequence: CDR1 SGHVS, CDR2 FQNEAQ. The CDR3 region is CASSLYQGLQRESVEQFF. The CDR3 DNA follows: TGTGCCAGCAGCTTATACCAGGGCCTACAGCGGGAGTCGGTTGAGCAGTTCTTC.

The table lists this clonotype with many counts. The chain combines TRBV13 with TRBJ2-2; D is unclear. Germline values: CDR1 PRHDT, CDR2 FYEKMQ (reference sequence). V was clipped by 5 bases and J by 7 bases, with 14 bases between them. This CDR3 comprises 14 residues. For the CDR3, the DNA is TGTGCCAGCAGCAACCTGAGGATCGGCGGGGAGCTGTTTTTT. Translated: CASSNLRIGGELFF.

This clonotype was seen a few times. The genes are TRBV5-1 and TRBJ1-5; 7 nucleotides align to TRBD1. The CDR3 sequence is 15 residues long. Germline V lookup: CDR1 SGHRS, CDR2 YFSETQ. V gave up 2 bases and J gave up 7 bases; unmatched junction bases: 9. The CDR3 DNA follows: TGCGCCAGCAGCTTAGAGGGGGCAGGCAGGCAGCCCCAGCATTTT. Its protein is CASSLEGAGRQPQHF.

The table lists this clonotype with many counts. The chain joins TRBV25-1 to TRBJ2-7; perhaps TRBD1 as D (6 bases). Trimming shortened V by 8 bases and J by 3 bases, and 14 bases separated the two germline ends. The length of the CDR3 is 13 residues. Germline V CDR1 and CDR2: MGHDK, SYGVNS. CDR3 sequence: CASQGHYIYEQYF. CDR3 DNA sequence: TGTGCCAGCCAGGGGCACTATATCTACGAGCAGTACTTC.

Many counts were recorded for this clonotype. The chain joins TRBV3-1 to TRBJ2-1; 10 nucleotides agree with TRBD2. Trimming took 3 bases from V and 6 from J; bases not matched to a gene: 2. The CDR3 length is 14 residues. CDR1 and CDR2 (germline): LGHDT, YNNKEL (reference sequence). The CDR3: CASSHRTSGNEQFF. The CDR3 nucleotides are TGTGCCAGCAGCCATAGGACTAGCGGCAATGAGCAGTTCTTC.

This clonotype appeared many times. The chain links TRBV25-1 to TRBJ2-1; 11 nucleotides match TRBD2. Germline trimming cut 3 bases from V and 8 bases from J; bases unmatched to any gene: 3. This CDR3 spans 14 amino acids. Per germline, CDR1 MGHDK and CDR2 SYGVNS. The CDR3, as DNA: TGTGCCAGCAGTGATAGCGGGAGGGCAGATGAGCAGTTCTTC. Its translation is CASSDSGRADEQFF.

This clonotype was counted many times. The genes are TRBV27 and TRBJ2-5; possible D gene TRBD2, 5 bases. Germline loops: CDR1 MNHEY, CDR2 SMNVEV (reference sequence). This CDR3 has 14 amino acids. The ends were cut back, 3 bases at V and 5 bases at J, with 13 bases in the middle. CDR3 sequence: CASSFAAGLETQYF. In nucleotides, the CDR3 is TGTGCCAGCAGTTTTGCGGCCGGACTGGAGACCCAGTACTTC.

The sample holds many counts of this clonotype. V is TRBV20-1 and J is TRBJ1-1; 7 bases are a match to TRBD1. This CDR3 is 14 amino acids long. The junction had 8 bases not matched to a gene; V was cut back by 6 bases and J by 1 base. Germline loops: CDR1 DFQATT, CDR2 SNEGSKA (reference sequence). The CDR3 loop reads CSATPGGRNTEAFF. The DNA for the CDR3 is TGCAGTGCCACCCCAGGGGGACGGAACACTGAAGCTTTCTTT.

This clonotype was seen at least ten times. The chain has TRBV6-5 and TRBJ2-1; 8 bases agree with TRBD2. The CDR3 spans 14 residues. V shed 8 bases and J 9 bases; nucleotides not matched to a gene: 12. The germline CDR1 and CDR2 sequences are MNHEY and SVGAGI. CDR3 in amino acids: CASRSGGPTTEQFF. In nucleotides, the CDR3 is TGTGCCAGCCGGAGCGGGGGACCTACAACTGAGCAGTTCTTC.

This clonotype showed up just a few times. This chain joins TRBV20-1 and TRBJ1-1; no firm D call. V shed 0 bases and J shed 8 bases, with 7 bases lying between them. CDR1 DFQATT and CDR2 SNEGSKA come from the germline V gene (reference sequence). The CDR3 is 11 amino acids. CDR3 in amino acids: CSARDEPEAFF. The DNA for the CDR3 is TGCAGTGCTAGAGATGAGCCAGAAGCTTTCTTT.

This clonotype was counted at least ten times. The chain joins TRBV28 to TRBJ1-5; 7 nucleotides agree with TRBD1. V shed 6 bases, J shed 4 bases, and the junction held 3 bases outside the gene matches. The CDR3 is made up of 13 amino acids. Germline CDR1 and CDR2: MDHEN and SYDVKM. The CDR3 sequence is CASRTGVNQPQHF. The CDR3, as DNA: TGTGCCAGCAGAACAGGGGTAAATCAGCCCCAGCATTTT.

There are many counts of this clonotype. The chain employs TRBV11-2 and TRBJ2-1; 14 positions match TRBD2. CDR3 length: 17 amino acids. The junction had 10 bases not matched to a gene; V was cut back by 4 bases and J by 8 bases. Per the germline V gene, CDR1 is SGHAT and CDR2 is FQNNGV. The CDR3 coding sequence is TGTGCCAGCAGCTCATGGACTAGCGGGAGGTTGGGAGATGAGCAGTTCTTC. Its protein product is CASSSWTSGRLGDEQFF.

This clonotype was observed at least ten times. V and J are TRBV7-3 and TRBJ2-3; 7 bases are a match to TRBD2. The CDR3 is made up of 14 amino acids. Germline V gives CDR1 SGHTA, CDR2 FQGTGA. The J segment lost 4 bases and the V segment lost 2 bases, leaving 3 bases of the junction unmatched. The CDR3 coding sequence is TGTGCCAGCAGCTTAGCGGGAGAGGCAGATACGCAGTATTTT. Translation gives CASSLAGEADTQYF. Using reference TRBV7-3 and TRBJ2-3 for the parts outside the CDR3, the full variable domain is GAGVSQTPSNKVTEKGKYVELRCDPISGHTALYWYRQSLGQGPEFLIYFQGTGAADDSGLPNDRFFAVRPEGSVSTLKIQRTERGDSAVYLCASSLAGEADTQYFGPGTRLTVL.

This clonotype has a count of ten or more. This chain links TRBV12-3 or TRBV12-4 with TRBJ1-2, with 9 bases aligning to TRBD1. The CDR3 length is 15 residues. Unmatched junction bases numbered 8, after V lost 6 bases and J lost 3 bases. The CDR3, as DNA: TGTGCCAGCAGGGCCGGGACAGGGCGACACTATGGCTACACCTTC. This codes for CASRAGTGRHYGYTF.

This clonotype appeared many times. The chain joins TRBV4-2 to TRBJ2-5, with D perhaps assigned TRBD1 or TRBD2 (5 bases each). This CDR3 has 13 amino acids. V lost 1 base and J 5 bases, leaving 8 bases between the germline ends. Looked up from germline, CDR1 is LGHNA and CDR2 is YNFKEQ. CDR3 amino acids: CASSQGWGETQYF. The CDR3 bases are TGTGCCAGCAGCCAAGGTTGGGGGGAGACCCAGTACTTC.